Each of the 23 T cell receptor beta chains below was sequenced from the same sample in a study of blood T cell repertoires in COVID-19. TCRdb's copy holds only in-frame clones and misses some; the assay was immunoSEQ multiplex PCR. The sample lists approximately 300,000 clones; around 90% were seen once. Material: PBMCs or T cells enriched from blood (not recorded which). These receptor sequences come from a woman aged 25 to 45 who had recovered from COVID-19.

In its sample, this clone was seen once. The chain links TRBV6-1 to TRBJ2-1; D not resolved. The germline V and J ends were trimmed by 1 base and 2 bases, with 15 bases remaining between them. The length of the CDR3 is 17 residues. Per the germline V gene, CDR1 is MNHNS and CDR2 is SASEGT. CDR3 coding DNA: TGTGCCAGCAGTGAAGAAGGAGTCGAACTCCCCTACAATGAGCAGTTCTTC. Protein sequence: CASSEEGVELPYNEQFF.

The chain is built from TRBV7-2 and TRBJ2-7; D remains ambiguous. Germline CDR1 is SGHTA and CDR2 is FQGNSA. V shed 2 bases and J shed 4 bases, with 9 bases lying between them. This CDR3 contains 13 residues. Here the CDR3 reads CASSLSRHYEQYF. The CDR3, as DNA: TGTGCCAGCAGCTTATCCCGACATTACGAGCAGTACTTC. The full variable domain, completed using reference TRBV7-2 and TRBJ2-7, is GAGVSQSPSNKVTEKGKDVELRCDPISGHTALYWYRQSLGQGLEFLIYFQGNSAPDKSGLPSDRFSAERTGGSVSTLTIQRTQQEDSAVYLCASSLSRHYEQYFGPGTRLTVT.

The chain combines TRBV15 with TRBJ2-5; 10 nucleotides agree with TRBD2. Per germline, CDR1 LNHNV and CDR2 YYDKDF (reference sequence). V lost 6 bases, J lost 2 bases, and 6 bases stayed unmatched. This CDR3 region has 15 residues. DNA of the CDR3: TGTGCCACCAGACTAGCGGGGCGGAAACAAGAGACCCAGTACTTC. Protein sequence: CATRLAGRKQETQYF.

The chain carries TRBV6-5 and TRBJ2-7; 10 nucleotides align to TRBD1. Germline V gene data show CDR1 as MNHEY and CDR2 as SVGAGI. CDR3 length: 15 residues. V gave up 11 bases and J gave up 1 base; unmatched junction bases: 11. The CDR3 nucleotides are TGTGCCGCGGGACAGGACAGGGGGGGGTCCTACGAGCAGTACTTC. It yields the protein CAAGQDRGGSYEQYF.

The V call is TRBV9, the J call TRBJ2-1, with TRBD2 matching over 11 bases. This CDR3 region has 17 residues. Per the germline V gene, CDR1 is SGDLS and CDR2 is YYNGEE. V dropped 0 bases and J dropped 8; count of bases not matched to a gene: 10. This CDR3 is CASSVGVTSGRGYEQFF. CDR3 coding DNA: TGTGCCAGCAGCGTAGGTGTAACTAGCGGGAGAGGATATGAGCAGTTCTTC.

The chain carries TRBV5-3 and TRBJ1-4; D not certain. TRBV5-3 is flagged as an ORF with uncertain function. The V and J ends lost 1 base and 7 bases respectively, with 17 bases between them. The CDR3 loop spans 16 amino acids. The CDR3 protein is CARSLNTFPAGEKLFF. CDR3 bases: TGTGCCAGAAGCTTGAACACATTCCCGGCGGGTGAAAAACTGTTTTTT.

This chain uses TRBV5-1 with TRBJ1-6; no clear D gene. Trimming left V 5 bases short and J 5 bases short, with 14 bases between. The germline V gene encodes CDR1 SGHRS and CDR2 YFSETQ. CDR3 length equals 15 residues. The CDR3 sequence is CASRGRVSDNSPLHF. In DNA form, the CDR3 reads TGCGCCAGCAGAGGCCGGGTCAGCGATAATTCACCCCTCCACTTT.

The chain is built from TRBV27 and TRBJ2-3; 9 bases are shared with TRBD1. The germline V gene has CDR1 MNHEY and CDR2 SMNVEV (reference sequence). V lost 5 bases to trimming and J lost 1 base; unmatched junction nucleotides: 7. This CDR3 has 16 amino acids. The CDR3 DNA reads TGTGCCAGCAGTCCGGACAGGGGAGGGGGCACAGATACGCAGTATTTT. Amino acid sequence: CASSPDRGGGTDTQYF.

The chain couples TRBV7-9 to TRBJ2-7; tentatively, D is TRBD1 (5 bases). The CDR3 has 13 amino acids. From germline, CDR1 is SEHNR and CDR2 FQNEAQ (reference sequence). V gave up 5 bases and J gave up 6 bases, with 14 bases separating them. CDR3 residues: CASSLDTFFEQYF. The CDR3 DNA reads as TGTGCCAGCAGCCTGGACACTTTTTTCGAGCAGTACTTC.

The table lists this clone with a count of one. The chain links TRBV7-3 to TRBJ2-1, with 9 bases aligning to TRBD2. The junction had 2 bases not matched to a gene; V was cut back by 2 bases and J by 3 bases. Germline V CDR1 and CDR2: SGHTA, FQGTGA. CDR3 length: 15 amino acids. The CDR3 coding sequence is TGTGCCAGCAGCTTAGGGACTAGCCGCTACAATGAGCAGTTCTTC. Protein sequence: CASSLGTSRYNEQFF.

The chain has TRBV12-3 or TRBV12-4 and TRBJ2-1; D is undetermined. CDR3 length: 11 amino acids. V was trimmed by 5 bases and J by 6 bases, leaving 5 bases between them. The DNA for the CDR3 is TGTGCCAGCAGTCCCGGCAATGAGCAGTTCTTC. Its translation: CASSPGNEQFF.

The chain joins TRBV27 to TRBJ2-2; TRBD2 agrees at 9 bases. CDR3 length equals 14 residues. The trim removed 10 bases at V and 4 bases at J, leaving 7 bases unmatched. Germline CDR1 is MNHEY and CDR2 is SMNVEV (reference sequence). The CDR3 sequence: CAIRGTSLTGELFF. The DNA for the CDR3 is TGTGCCATTAGAGGGACTAGCCTCACCGGGGAGCTGTTTTTT.

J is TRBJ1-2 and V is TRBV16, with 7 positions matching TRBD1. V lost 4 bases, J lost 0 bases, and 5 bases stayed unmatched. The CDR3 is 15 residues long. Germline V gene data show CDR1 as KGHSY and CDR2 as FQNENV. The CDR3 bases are TGTGCCAGCAGCCGGTGGACAGGCACTAACTATGGCTACACCTTC. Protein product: CASSRWTGTNYGYTF. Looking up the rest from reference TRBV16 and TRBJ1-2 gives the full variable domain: GEEVAQTPKHLVRGEGQKAKLYCAPIKGHSYVFWYQQVLKNEFKFLISFQNENVFDETGMPKERFSAKCLPNSPCSLEIQATKLEDSAVYFCASSRWTGTNYGYTFGSGTRLTVV.

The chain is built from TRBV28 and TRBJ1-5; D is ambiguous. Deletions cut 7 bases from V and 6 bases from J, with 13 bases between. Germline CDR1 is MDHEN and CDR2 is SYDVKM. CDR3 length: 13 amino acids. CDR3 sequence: CASTRLGGQPQHF. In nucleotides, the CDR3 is TGTGCCAGCACGAGGTTGGGTGGTCAGCCCCAGCATTTT. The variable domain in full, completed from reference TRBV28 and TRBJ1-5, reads DVKVTQSSRYLVKRTGEKVFLECVQDMDHENMFWYRQDPGLGLRLIYFSYDVKMKEKGDIPEGYSVSREKKERFSLILESASTNQTSMYLCASTRLGGQPQHFGDGTRLSIL.

The CDR3 loop is CASGGGQVKNIQYF. The CDR3 bases are TGTGCCAGCGGGGGGGGGCAGGTCAAAAACATTCAGTACTTC. The V call is TRBV25-1, the J call TRBJ2-4; maybe TRBD2 (7 bases). V was cut by 8 bases and J by 3 bases, with 14 bases left in between. The V gene's germline CDR1 is MGHDK and CDR2 SYGVNS. This CDR3 region has 14 residues.

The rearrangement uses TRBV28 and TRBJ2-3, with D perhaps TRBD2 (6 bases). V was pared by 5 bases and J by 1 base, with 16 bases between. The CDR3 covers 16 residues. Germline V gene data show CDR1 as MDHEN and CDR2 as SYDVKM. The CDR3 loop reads CASSVKRAFRTDTQYF. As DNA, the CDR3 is TGTGCCAGCAGTGTCAAGCGGGCCTTTCGCACAGATACGCAGTATTTT.

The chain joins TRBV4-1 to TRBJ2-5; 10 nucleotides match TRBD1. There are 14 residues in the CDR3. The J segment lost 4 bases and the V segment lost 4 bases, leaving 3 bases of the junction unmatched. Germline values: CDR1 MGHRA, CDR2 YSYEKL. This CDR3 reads CASSPRDRGETQYF. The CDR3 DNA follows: TGCGCCAGCAGCCCGAGGGACAGGGGAGAGACCCAGTACTTC.

CDR3: CASSLAGVVNEQFF. The CDR3 DNA reads as TGTGCCAGCAGCCTAGCGGGAGTGGTCAATGAGCAGTTCTTC. The chain joins TRBV27 to TRBJ2-1, with 10 bases lining up with TRBD2. CDR3 length: 14 amino acids. V lost 6 bases, J lost 6 bases, and 5 bases stayed unmatched. In germline, CDR1 is MNHEY, CDR2 SMNVEV (reference sequence).

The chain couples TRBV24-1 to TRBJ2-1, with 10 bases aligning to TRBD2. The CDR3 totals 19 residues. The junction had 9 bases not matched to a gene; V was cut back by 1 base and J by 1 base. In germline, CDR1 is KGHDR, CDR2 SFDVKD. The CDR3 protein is CATSDFSSGRVASYNEQFF. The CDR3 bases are TGTGCCACCAGTGATTTCTCCAGCGGGAGGGTAGCGTCCTACAATGAGCAGTTCTTC.

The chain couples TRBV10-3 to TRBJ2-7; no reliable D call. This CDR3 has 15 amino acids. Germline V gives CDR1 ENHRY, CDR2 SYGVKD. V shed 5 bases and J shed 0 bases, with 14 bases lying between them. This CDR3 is CAISLEPSFSYEQYF. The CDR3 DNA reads TGTGCCATCAGTCTAGAGCCGTCCTTCTCCTACGAGCAGTACTTC.

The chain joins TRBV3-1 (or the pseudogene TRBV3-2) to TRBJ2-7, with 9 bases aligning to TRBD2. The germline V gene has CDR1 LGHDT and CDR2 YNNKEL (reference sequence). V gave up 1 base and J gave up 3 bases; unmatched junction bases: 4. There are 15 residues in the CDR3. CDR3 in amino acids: CASSQGLSGSYEQYF. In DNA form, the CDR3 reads TGTGCCAGCAGCCAAGGTCTTAGCGGGAGCTACGAGCAGTACTTC.

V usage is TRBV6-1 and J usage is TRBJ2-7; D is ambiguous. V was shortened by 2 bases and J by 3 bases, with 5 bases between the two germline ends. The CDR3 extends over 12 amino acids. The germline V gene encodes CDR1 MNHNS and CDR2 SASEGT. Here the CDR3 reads CASSETGYEQYF. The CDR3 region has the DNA TGTGCCAGCAGTGAAACGGGCTACGAGCAGTACTTC.

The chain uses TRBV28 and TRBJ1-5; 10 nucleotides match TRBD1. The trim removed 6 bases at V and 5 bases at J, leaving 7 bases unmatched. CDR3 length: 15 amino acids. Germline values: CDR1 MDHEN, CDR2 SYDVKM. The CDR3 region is CASSSGQGGDQPQHF. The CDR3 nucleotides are TGTGCCAGCAGCTCCGGACAGGGGGGGGATCAGCCCCAGCATTTT. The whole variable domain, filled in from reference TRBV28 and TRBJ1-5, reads DVKVTQSSRYLVKRTGEKVFLECVQDMDHENMFWYRQDPGLGLRLIYFSYDVKMKEKGDIPEGYSVSREKKERFSLILESASTNQTSMYLCASSSGQGGDQPQHFGDGTRLSIL.